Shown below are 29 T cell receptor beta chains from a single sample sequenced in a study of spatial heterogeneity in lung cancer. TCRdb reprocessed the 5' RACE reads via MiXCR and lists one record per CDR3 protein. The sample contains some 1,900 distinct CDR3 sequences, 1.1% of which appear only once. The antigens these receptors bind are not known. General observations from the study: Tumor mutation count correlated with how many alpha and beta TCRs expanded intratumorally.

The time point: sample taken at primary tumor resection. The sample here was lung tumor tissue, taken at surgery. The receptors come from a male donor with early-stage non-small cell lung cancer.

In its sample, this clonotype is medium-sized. CDR3 sequence reads: CASSLSDPGANVLTF. The CDR3 DNA is TGTGCCAGCAGCTTAAGTGACCCCGGGGCCAACGTCCTGACTTTC. The chain joins TRBV7-9 to TRBJ2-6; D is undetermined. Germline CDR1 and CDR2: SEHNR and FQNEAQ (reference sequence). Between the trimmed V and J ends, which lost 2 bases and 4 bases, there was a span of 9 bases. CDR3 length equals 15 residues.

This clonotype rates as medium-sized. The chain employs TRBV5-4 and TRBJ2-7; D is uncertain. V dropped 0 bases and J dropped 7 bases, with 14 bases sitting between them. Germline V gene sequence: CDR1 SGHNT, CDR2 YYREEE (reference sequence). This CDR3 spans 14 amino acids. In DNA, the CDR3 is TGTGCCAGCAGCTTGGGACTTGACCGTACAGAGCAGTACTTC. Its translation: CASSLGLDRTEQYF. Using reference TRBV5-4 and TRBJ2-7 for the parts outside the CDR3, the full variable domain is ETGVTQSPTHLIKTRGQQVTLRCSSQSGHNTVSWYQQALGQGPQFIFQYYREEENGRGNFPPRFSGLQFPNYSSELNVNALELDDSALYLCASSLGLDRTEQYFGPGTRLTVT.

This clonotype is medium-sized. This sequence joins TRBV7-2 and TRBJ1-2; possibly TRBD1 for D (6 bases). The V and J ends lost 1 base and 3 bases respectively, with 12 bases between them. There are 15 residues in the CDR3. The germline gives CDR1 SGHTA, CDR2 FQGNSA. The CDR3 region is CASSLVGSGDYGYTF. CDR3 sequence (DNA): TGTGCCAGCAGCTTAGTTGGGTCAGGGGACTATGGCTACACCTTC.

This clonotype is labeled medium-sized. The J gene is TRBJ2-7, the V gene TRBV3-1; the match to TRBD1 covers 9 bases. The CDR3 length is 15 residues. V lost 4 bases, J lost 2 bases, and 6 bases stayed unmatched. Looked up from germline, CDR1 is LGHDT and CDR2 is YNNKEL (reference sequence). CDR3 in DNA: TGTGCCAGCAGCCCTCACAGGGGGCTCACCTACGAGCAGTACTTC. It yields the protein CASSPHRGLTYEQYF.

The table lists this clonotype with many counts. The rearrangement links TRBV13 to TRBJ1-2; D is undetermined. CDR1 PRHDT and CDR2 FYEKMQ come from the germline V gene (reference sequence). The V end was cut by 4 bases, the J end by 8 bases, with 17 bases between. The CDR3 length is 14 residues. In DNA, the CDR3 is TGTGCCAGCAGCTCTTCCTCCGGATCGGGGGGCTACACCTTC. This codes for CASSSSSGSGGYTF.

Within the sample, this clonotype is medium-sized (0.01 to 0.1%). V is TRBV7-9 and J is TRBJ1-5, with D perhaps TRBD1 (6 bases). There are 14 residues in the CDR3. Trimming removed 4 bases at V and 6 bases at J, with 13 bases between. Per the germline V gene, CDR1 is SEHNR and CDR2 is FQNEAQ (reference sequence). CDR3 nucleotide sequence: TGTGCCAGCAGCTCCTGGCAGGGGTTTCAGCCCCAGCATTTT. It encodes CASSSWQGFQPQHF.

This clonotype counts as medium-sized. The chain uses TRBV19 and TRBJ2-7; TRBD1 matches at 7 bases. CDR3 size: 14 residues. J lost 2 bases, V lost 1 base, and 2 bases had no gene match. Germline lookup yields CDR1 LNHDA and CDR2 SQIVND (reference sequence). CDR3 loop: CASSIGDSAYEQYF. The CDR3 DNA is TGTGCCAGTAGTATAGGGGACAGTGCCTACGAGCAGTACTTC.

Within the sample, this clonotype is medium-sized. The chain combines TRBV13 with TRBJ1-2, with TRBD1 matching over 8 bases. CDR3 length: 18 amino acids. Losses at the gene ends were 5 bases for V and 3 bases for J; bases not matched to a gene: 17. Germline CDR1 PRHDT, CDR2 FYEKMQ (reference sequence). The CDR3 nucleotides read TGTGCCAGCAGCACGGACAGGGTGAGGAAGCGGTTTGACTATGGCTACACCTTC. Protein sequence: CASSTDRVRKRFDYGYTF. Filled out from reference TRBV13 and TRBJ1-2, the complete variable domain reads AAGVIQSPRHLIKEKRETATLKCYPIPRHDTVYWYQQGPGQDPQFLISFYEKMQSDKGSIPDRFSAQQFSDYHSELNMSSLELGDSALYFCASSTDRVRKRFDYGYTFGSGTRLTVV.

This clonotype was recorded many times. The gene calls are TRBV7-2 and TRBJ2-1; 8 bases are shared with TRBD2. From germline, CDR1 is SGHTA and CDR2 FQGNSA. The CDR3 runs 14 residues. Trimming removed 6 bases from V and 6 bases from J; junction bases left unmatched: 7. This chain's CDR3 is CASSPGLVPNEQFF. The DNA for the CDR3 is TGTGCCAGCAGTCCGGGACTAGTACCCAATGAGCAGTTCTTC.

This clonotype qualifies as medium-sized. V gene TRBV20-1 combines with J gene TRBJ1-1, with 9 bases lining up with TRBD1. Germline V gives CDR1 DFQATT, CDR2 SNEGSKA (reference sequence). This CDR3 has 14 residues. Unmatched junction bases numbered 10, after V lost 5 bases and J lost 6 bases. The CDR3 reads CSAYSGQGFAEAFF. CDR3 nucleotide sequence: TGCAGTGCTTACTCCGGACAGGGGTTCGCTGAAGCTTTCTTT.

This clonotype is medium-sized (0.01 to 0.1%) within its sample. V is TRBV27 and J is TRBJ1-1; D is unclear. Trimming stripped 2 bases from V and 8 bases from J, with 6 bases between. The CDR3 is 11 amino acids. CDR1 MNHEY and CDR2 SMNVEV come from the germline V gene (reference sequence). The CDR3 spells CASSLNGEAFF. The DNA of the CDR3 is TGTGCCAGCAGTTTAAACGGAGAAGCTTTCTTT.

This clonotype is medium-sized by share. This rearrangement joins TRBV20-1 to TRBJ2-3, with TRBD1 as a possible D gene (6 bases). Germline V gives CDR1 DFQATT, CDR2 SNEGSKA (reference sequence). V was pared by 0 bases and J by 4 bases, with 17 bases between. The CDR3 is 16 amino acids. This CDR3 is CSARDGTAGAADTQYF. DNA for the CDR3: TGCAGTGCTAGAGACGGTACGGCAGGGGCAGCAGATACGCAGTATTTT.

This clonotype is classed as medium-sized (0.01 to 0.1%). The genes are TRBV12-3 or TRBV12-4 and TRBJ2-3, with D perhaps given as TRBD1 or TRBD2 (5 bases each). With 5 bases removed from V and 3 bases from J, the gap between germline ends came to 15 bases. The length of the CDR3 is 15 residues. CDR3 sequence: CASSAGTAPTDTQYF. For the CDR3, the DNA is TGTGCCAGCAGTGCCGGGACGGCTCCGACAGATACGCAGTATTTT.

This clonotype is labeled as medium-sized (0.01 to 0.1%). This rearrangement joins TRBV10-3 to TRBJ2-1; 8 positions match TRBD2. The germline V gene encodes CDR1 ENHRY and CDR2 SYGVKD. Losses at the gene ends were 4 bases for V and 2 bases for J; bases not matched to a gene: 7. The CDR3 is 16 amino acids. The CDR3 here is CAISVEGLGPYNEQFF. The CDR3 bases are TGTGCCATCAGTGTGGAGGGACTAGGACCCTACAATGAGCAGTTCTTC.

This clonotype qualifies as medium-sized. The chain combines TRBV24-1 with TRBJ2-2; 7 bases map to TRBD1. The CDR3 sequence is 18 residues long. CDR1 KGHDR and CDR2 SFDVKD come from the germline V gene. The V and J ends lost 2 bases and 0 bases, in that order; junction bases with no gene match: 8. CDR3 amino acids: CATSDSPRQGPNTGELFF. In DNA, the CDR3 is TGTGCCACCAGTGATTCCCCCCGACAGGGCCCGAACACCGGGGAGCTGTTTTTT.

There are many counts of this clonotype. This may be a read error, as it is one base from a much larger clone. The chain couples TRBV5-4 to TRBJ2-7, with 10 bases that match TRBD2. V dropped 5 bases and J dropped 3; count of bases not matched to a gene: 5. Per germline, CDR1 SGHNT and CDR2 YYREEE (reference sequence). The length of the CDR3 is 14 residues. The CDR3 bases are TGTGCCAGCAGGCCTAGCGGGAGAGGCTACGAGCAGTACTTC. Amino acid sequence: CASRPSGRGYEQYF.

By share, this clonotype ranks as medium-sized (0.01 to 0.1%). DNA of the CDR3: TGTGCCAGCAGTTTACCGACGGGGCTTGGCTACACCTTC. Encoded protein: CASSLPTGLGYTF. The rearrangement uses TRBV12-3 or TRBV12-4 and TRBJ1-2, with D perhaps matching TRBD1 (5 bases). The CDR3 consists of 13 residues. The V end lost 2 bases, the J end lost 7 bases, and 11 bases lay between the germline ends.

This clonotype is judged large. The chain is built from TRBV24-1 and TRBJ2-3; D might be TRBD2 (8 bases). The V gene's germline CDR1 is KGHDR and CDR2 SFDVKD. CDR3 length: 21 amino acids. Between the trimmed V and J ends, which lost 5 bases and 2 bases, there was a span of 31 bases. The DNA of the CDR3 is TGTGCCACCAGTGGATGGGTACGGGACAGCCCTACTAGCGGCTTCACAGATACGCAGTATTTT. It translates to CATSGWVRDSPTSGFTDTQYF.

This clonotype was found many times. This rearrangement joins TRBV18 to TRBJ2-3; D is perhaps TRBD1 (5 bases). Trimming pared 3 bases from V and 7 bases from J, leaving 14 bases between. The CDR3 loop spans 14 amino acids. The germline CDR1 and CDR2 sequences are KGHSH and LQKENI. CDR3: CASSPGQERNTQYF. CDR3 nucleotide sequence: TGTGCCAGCTCACCGGGGCAGGAAAGAAATACGCAGTATTTT.

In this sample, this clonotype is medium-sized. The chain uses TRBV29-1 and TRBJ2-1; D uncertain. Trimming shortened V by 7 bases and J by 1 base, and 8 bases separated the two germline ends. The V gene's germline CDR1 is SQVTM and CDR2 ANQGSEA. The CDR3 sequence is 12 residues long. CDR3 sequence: CSGVASYNEQFF. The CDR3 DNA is TGCAGCGGGGTGGCGTCCTACAATGAGCAGTTCTTC.

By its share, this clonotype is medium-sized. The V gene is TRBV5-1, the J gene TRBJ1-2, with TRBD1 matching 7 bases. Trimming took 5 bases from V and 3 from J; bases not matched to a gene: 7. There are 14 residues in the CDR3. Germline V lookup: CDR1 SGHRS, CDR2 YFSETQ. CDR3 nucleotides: TGCGCCAGCAGAGTCGACAGGGTAGACTATGGCTACACCTTC. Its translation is CASRVDRVDYGYTF.

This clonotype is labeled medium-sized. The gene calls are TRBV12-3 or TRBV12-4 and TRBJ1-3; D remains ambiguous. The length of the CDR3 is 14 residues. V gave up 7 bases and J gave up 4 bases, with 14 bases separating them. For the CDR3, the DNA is TGTGCCAGCACCAAAAGCAGGTCCGGAAACACCATATATTTT. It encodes CASTKSRSGNTIYF.

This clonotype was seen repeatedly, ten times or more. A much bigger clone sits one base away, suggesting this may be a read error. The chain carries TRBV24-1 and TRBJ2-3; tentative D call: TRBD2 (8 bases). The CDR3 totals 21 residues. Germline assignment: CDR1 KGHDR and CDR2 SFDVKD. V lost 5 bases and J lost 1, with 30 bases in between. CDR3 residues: CATSGWVRDSPTSGCTDTQYF. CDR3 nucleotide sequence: TGTGCCACCAGTGGATGGGTACGGGACAGCCCTACTAGCGGCTGCACAGATACGCAGTATTTT.

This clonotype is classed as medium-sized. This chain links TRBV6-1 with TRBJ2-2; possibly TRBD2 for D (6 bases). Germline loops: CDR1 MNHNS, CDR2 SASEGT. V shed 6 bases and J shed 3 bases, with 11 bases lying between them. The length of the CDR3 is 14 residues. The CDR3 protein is CASRRRVYTGELFF. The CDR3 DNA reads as TGTGCCAGCAGGAGGAGGGTGTACACCGGGGAGCTGTTTTTT.

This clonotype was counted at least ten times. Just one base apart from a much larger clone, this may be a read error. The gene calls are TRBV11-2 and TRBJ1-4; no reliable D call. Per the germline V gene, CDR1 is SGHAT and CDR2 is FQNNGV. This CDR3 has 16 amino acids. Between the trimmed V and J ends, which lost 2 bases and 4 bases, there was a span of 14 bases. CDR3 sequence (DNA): TGTGCCAGCAGCTTACGACTGGGATCATGTAATGAAAAACTGTTTTTT. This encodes CASSLRLGSCNEKLFF.

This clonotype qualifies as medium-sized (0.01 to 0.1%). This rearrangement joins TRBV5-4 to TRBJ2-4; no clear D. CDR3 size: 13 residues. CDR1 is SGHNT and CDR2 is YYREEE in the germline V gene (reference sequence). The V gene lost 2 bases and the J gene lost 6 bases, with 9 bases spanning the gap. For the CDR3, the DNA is TGTGCCAGCAGCTTCGAAGGGATAAACATTCAGTACTTC. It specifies CASSFEGINIQYF. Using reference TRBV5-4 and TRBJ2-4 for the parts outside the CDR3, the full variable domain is ETGVTQSPTHLIKTRGQQVTLRCSSQSGHNTVSWYQQALGQGPQFIFQYYREEENGRGNFPPRFSGLQFPNYSSELNVNALELDDSALYLCASSFEGINIQYFGAGTRLSVL.

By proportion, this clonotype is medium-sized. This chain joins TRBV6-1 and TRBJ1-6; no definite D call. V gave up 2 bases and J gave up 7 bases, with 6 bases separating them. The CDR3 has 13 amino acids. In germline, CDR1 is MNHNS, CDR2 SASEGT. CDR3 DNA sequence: TGTGCCAGCAGTGAAAATTGGAATTCACCCCTCCACTTT. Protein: CASSENWNSPLHF.

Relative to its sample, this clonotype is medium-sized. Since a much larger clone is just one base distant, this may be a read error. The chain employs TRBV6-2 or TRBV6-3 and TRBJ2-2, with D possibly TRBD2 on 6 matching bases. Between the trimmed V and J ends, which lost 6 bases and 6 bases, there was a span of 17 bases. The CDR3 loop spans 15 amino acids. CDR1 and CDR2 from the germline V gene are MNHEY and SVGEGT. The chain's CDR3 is CASSLTGTRSGELFF. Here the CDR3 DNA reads TGTGCCAGCAGCCTAACCGGGACTCGATCCGGGGAGCTGTTTTTT.

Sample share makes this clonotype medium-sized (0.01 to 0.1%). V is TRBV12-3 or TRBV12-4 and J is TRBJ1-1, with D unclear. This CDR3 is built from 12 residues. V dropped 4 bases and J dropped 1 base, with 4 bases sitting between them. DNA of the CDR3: TGTGCCAGCAGTTGGGGGAACACTGAAGCTTTCTTT. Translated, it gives CASSWGNTEAFF.